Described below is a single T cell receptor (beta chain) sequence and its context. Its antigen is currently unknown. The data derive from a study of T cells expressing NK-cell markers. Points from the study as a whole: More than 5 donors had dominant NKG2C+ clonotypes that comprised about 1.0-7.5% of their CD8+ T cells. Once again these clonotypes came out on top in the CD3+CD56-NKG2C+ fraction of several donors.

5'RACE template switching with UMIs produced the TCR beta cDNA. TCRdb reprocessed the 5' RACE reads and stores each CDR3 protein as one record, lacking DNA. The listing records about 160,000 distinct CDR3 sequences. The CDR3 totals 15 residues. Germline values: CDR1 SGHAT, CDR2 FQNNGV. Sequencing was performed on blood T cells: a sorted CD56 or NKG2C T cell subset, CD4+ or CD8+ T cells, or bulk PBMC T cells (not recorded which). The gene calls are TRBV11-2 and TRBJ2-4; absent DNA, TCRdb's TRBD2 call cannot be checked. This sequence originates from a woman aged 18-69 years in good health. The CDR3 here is CASSPPVGPGLGAVF.